This record concerns one TCR beta chain sequence. This record comes from a study of shared clonotypes between healthy human individuals. The germline V gene has CDR1 SGHTA and CDR2 FQGNSA. The CDR3 loop spans 16 amino acids. V lost 2 bases and J 8 bases, leaving 19 bases between the germline ends. Original methodology: From ImmunoSEQ came sequences covering only the junction and carrying no quality scores, so filtering differed. Libraries were prepared by immunoSEQ multiplex PCR; TCRdb keeps only in-frame clonotypes and omits some of them. V and J calls and clone size follow that table, whereas D and trimming were derived from the DNA. This sample yields about 700,000 clones, of which 92% are seen a single time; 24% belongs to the top ten. In the naive CD8 group, cells lacked CD45RO and were positively selected for CCR7, so terminally differentiated effector memory CD45RA+ cells were left out.

The sequenced sample consisted of naive CD8+ T cells sorted from blood. This sequence joins TRBV7-2 and TRBJ2-1; D not resolved. The sequence was collected from a man younger than 40 in good health. The CDR3: CASSLSTHLVPDEQFF. DNA for the CDR3: TGTGCCAGCAGCTTATCTACCCACCTGGTTCCGGATGAGCAGTTCTTC.